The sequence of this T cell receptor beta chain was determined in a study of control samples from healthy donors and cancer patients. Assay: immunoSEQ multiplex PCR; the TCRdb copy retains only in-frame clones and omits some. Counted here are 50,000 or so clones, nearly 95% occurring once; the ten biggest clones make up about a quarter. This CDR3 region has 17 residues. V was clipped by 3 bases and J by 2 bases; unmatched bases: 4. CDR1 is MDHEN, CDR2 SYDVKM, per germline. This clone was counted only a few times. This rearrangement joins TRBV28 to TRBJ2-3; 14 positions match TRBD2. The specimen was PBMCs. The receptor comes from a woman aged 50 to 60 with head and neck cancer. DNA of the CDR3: TGTGCCAGCAGTTTGGGACTAGCGGGAGTAGACACAGATACGCAGTATTTT. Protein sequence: CASSLGLAGVDTDTQYF.